These T cell receptor beta chains were read from a single sample in a study of blood T cell repertoires in COVID-19. TCRdb's table, derived via immunoSEQ multiplex PCR, lists solely in-frame clones and lacks some. The repertoire holds almost 400,000 clones, with roughly 90% as singletons. The sequencing sample was made of PBMCs or T cells enriched from blood (not recorded which). Receptor source: a woman aged 25 to 45 with acute COVID-19. Both conserved end residues are part of each CDR3. Each record gives: CDR3 protein, CDR3 DNA, clone size, D gene, J gene, V gene. A D gene is named only where the DNA matches it firmly. A row's size may be missing; if present it is once, few, many or a size class.

CDR3: CATSDSTDTQYF; DNA: TGTGCCACCAGTGATTCAACAGATACGCAGTATTTT; size: .; D: .; J: TRBJ2-3; V: TRBV24-1
CDR3: CASSIALNYEQYF; DNA: TGTGCCAGTAGTATAGCCTTAAACTACGAGCAGTACTTC; size: .; D: .; J: TRBJ2-7; V: TRBV19
CDR3: CASSLGRNEKLFF; DNA: TGTGCCAGCAGTTTAGGGCGTAATGAAAAACTGTTTTTT; size: once; D: .; J: TRBJ1-4; V: TRBV28
CDR3: CASSHATGTSGGYRTGELFF; DNA: TGCGCCAGCAGCCATGCGACCGGGACTAGCGGGGGGTATCGGACCGGGGAGCTGTTTTTT; size: .; D: TRBD2; J: TRBJ2-2; V: TRBV4-1
CDR3: CASSLLGAGQETQYF; DNA: TGTGCCAGCAGCCTCCTGGGGGCAGGTCAAGAGACCCAGTACTTC; size: .; D: .; J: TRBJ2-5; V: TRBV3-1/TRBV3-2
CDR3: CSASRISGGGVYGYTF; DNA: TGCAGTGCTAGTCGGATTTCAGGGGGCGGGGTATATGGCTACACCTTC; size: few; D: TRBD1; J: TRBJ1-2; V: TRBV20-1
CDR3: CASKREGGGTEAFF; DNA: TGTGCCAGCAAAAGAGAGGGTGGCGGCACTGAAGCTTTCTTT; size: .; D: .; J: TRBJ1-1; V: TRBV6-5
CDR3: CASRPQGAGTEAFF; DNA: TGTGCCAGCAGGCCACAGGGGGCTGGTACTGAAGCTTTCTTT; size: .; D: TRBD1; J: TRBJ1-1; V: TRBV28
CDR3: CATSDPGAPYGYTF; DNA: TGTGCCACCAGTGATCCAGGGGCCCCATATGGCTACACCTTC; size: .; D: .; J: TRBJ1-2; V: TRBV24-1
CDR3: CASSEEGRTHPGELFF; DNA: TGTGCCAGCAGTGAAGAAGGGAGGACCCACCCCGGGGAGCTGTTTTTT; size: .; D: .; J: TRBJ2-2; V: TRBV2
CDR3: CASSGGTGELFF; DNA: TGCGCCAGCAGCGGGGGTACCGGGGAGCTGTTTTTT; size: .; D: .; J: TRBJ2-2; V: TRBV10-2
CDR3: CASVHRGGPIGELFF; DNA: TGTGCCAGTGTGCACCGCGGGGGGCCGATCGGGGAGCTGTTTTTT; size: .; D: TRBD2; J: TRBJ2-2; V: TRBV19
CDR3: CASSERGLAEPETEAFF; DNA: TGTGCCAGCAGCGAGAGAGGACTGGCAGAACCAGAAACCGAAGCTTTCTTT; size: .; D: .; J: TRBJ1-1; V: TRBV21-1
CDR3: CASSQGATAPLHF; DNA: TGTGCCAGCAGCCAGGGGGCGACAGCGCCTCTCCACTTT; size: .; D: .; J: TRBJ1-6; V: TRBV3-1/TRBV3-2
CDR3: CASSANRETEAFF; DNA: TGTGCCAGCAGCGCGAACAGGGAGACTGAAGCTTTCTTT; size: .; D: .; J: TRBJ1-1; V: TRBV9
CDR3: CASSIQGHGYTF; DNA: TGTGCCAGCAGTATACAGGGGCATGGCTACACCTTC; size: .; D: TRBD1; J: TRBJ1-2; V: TRBV12-3/TRBV12-4
CDR3: CASSYGQGARNYGYTF; DNA: TGTGCCAGCAGTTACGGACAGGGGGCCCGTAACTATGGCTACACCTTC; size: .; D: TRBD1; J: TRBJ1-2; V: TRBV6-5
CDR3: CATSGAGTGAYEQFF; DNA: TGTGCCACCAGTGGTGCCGGGACAGGCGCCTATGAGCAGTTCTTC; size: .; D: TRBD1; J: TRBJ2-1; V: TRBV24-1
CDR3: CASSLSSYNSPLHF; DNA: TGTGCCAGCAGCCTGAGCTCCTATAATTCACCCCTCCACTTT; size: .; D: .; J: TRBJ1-6; V: TRBV27
CDR3: CASSQDGTGGLDEKLFF; DNA: TGCGCCAGCAGCCAAGACGGGACAGGGGGCTTGGATGAAAAACTGTTTTTT; size: .; D: TRBD1; J: TRBJ1-4; V: TRBV4-1
CDR3: CASSLGGLAGAHNEQFF; DNA: TGTGCCAGCAGCTTAGGTGGGCTAGCGGGGGCCCACAATGAGCAGTTCTTC; size: .; D: TRBD2; J: TRBJ2-1; V: TRBV7-2
CDR3: CASSQDRGPGNTIYF; DNA: TGTGCCAGCAGCCAAGACCGAGGGCCTGGAAACACCATATATTTT; size: .; D: .; J: TRBJ1-3; V: TRBV7-2
CDR3: CASRQERGTEAFF; DNA: TGTGCCAGTAGGCAGGAACGGGGCACTGAAGCTTTCTTT; size: .; D: .; J: TRBJ1-1; V: TRBV19
CDR3: CSVARGQNYGYTF; DNA: TGCAGCGTTGCAAGGGGACAAAACTATGGCTACACCTTC; size: .; D: .; J: TRBJ1-2; V: TRBV29-1
CDR3: CASSQEVGGLWEKLFF; DNA: TGCGCCAGCAGCCAAGAGGTGGGGGGGCTTTGGGAAAAACTGTTTTTT; size: .; D: .; J: TRBJ1-4; V: TRBV4-1
CDR3: CASSLGGTGGFPHEQYF; DNA: TGTGCCAGCAGCTTAGGTGGGACAGGGGGTTTTCCCCACGAGCAGTACTTC; size: .; D: TRBD1; J: TRBJ2-7; V: TRBV11-2
CDR3: CASSPKVRGNTDTQYF; DNA: TGTGCCAGCAGCCCCAAGGTACGGGGGAACACAGATACGCAGTATTTT; size: once; D: .; J: TRBJ2-3; V: TRBV3-1/TRBV3-2
CDR3: CASSLGQGVDYGYTF; DNA: TGTGCCAGCAGCCTGGGACAGGGAGTCGACTATGGCTACACCTTC; size: .; D: TRBD1; J: TRBJ1-2; V: TRBV14
CDR3: CASSQDIRLAGAYEQFF; DNA: TGCGCCAGCAGCCAAGATATCCGTCTAGCGGGGGCTTACGAGCAGTTCTTC; size: once; D: TRBD2; J: TRBJ2-1; V: TRBV4-1
CDR3: CSVGGQGGIYNEQFF; DNA: TGCAGCGTAGGCGGACAGGGTGGGATCTACAATGAGCAGTTCTTC; size: once; D: TRBD1; J: TRBJ2-1; V: TRBV29-1
CDR3: CASSYPGGKPLHF; DNA: TGTGCCAGCAGTTACCCGGGGGGTAAGCCCCTCCACTTT; size: .; D: .; J: TRBJ1-6; V: TRBV6-6
CDR3: CASSVVRGTGINNEQFF; DNA: TGCGCCAGCAGTGTGGTACGGGGGACAGGGATAAACAATGAGCAGTTCTTC; size: once; D: TRBD1; J: TRBJ2-1; V: TRBV10-2
CDR3: CASSLEVGQYSYEQYF; DNA: TGTGCCAGCAGCTTAGAGGTTGGACAGTACTCCTACGAGCAGTACTTC; size: .; D: .; J: TRBJ2-7; V: TRBV7-9
CDR3: CASIGTSGGGEQFF; DNA: TGTGCCAGCATCGGGACTAGCGGGGGCGGTGAGCAGTTCTTC; size: .; D: TRBD2; J: TRBJ2-1; V: TRBV7-9
CDR3: CASSVGAGVGYEQYF; DNA: TGTGCCAGCAGCGTAGGGGCAGGGGTTGGCTACGAGCAGTACTTC; size: once; D: .; J: TRBJ2-7; V: TRBV9